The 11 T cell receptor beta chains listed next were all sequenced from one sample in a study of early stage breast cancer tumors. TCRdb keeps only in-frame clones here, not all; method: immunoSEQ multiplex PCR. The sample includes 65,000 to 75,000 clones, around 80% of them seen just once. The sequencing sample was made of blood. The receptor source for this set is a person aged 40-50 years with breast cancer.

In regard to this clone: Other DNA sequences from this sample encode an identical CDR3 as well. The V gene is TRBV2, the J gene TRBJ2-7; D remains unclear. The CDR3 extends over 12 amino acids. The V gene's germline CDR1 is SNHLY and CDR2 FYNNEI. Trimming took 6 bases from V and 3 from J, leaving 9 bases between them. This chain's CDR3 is CASRQSSYEQYF. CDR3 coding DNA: TGTGCCAGCAGACAGTCAAGCTACGAGCAGTACTTC.

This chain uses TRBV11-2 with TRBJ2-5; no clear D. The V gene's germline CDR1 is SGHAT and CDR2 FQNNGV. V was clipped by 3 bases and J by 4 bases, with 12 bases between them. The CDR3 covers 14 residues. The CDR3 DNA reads TGTGCCAGCAGCTTCTTCAAGGCAAGAGAGACCCAGTACTTC. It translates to CASSFFKARETQYF.

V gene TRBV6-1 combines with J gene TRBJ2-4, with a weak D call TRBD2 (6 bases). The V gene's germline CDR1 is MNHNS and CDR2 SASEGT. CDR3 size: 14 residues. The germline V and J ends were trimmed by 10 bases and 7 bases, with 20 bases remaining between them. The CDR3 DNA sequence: TGTGCCACCATGATGGGACTCCCCGATAACATTCAGTACTTC. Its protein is CATMMGLPDNIQYF.

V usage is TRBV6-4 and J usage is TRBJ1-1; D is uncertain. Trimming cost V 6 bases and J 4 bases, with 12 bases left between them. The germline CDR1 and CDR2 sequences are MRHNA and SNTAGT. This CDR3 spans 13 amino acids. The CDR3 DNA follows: TGTGCCAGCAGCAGGTGGGAGGGCACTGAAGCTTTCTTT. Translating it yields CASSRWEGTEAFF.

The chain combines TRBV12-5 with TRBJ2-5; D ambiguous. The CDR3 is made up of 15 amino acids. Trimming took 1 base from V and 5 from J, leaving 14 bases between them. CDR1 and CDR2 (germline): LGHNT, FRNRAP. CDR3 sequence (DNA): TGTGCTAGTGGTTTGGACCCTTTATCGCGGGAGACCCAGTACTTC. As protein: CASGLDPLSRETQYF.

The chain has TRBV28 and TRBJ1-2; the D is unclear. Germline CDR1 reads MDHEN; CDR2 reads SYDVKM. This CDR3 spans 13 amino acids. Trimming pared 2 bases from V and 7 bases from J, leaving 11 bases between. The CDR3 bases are TGTGCCAGCAGTTTACTCCTTCAGTTTGGCTACACCTTC. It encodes CASSLLLQFGYTF.

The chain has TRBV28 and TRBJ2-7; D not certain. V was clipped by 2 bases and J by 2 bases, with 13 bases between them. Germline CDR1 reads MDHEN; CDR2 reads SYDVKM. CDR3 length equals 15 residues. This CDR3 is CASSLGGALTYEQYF. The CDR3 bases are TGTGCCAGCAGTTTAGGCGGCGCCCTTACCTACGAGCAGTACTTC. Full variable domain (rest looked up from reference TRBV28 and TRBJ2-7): DVKVTQSSRYLVKRTGEKVFLECVQDMDHENMFWYRQDPGLGLRLIYFSYDVKMKEKGDIPEGYSVSREKKERFSLILESASTNQTSMYLCASSLGGALTYEQYFGPGTRLTVT.

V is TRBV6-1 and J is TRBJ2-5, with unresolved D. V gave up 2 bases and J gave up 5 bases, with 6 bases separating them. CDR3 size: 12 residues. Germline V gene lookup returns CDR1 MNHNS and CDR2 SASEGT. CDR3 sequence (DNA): TGTGCCAGCAGTGAACAGGAGGAGACCCAGTACTTC. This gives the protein CASSEQEETQYF.

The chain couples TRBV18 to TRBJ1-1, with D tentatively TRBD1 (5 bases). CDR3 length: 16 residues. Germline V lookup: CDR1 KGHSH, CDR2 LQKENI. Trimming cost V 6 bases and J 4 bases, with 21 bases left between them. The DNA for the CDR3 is TGTGCCAGCTCCCCTGTTAGTGAGGGACGGGGCACTGAAGCTTTCTTT. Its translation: CASSPVSEGRGTEAFF.

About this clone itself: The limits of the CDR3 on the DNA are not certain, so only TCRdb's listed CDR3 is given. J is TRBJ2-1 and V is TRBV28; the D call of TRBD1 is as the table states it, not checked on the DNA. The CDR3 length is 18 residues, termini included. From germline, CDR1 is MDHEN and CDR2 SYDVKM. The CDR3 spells CASSSSTGRFTDGNEQFF.

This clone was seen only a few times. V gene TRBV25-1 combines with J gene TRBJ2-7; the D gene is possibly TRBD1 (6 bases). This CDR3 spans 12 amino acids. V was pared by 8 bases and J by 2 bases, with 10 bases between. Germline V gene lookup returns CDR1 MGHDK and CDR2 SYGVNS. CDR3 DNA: TGTGCCAGCCGGGACATCACCTACGAGCAGTACTTC. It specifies CASRDITYEQYF.